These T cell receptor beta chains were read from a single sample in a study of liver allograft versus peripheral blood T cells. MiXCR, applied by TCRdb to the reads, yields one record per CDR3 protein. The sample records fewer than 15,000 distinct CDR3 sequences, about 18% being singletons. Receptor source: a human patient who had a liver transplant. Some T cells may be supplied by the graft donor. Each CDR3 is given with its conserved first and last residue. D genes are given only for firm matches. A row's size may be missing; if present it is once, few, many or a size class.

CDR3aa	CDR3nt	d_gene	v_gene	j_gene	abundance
CASSRRTGILNTEAFF	TGTGCCAGCAGTCGACGGACAGGGATACTGAACACTGAAGCTTTCTTT	TRBD1	TRBV6-5	TRBJ1-1	many
CASSVNGRRGHNEQFF	TGCGCCAGCAGTGTTAACGGGAGGAGGGGCCACAATGAGCAGTTCTTC	TRBD2	TRBV10-1	TRBJ2-1	-
CASSRTPGSHGYTF	TGTGCCAGCAGTCGAACCCCAGGGTCCCATGGCTACACCTTC	-	TRBV12-3/TRBV12-4	TRBJ1-2	few
CSALDSGLTDTQYF	TGCAGTGCTCTCGACAGCGGTCTGACAGATACGCAGTATTTT	-	TRBV20-1	TRBJ2-3	-
CASSRQAVGSGNTIYF	TGTGCCAGTAGTAGGCAGGCAGTCGGCTCTGGAAACACCATATATTTT	-	TRBV19	TRBJ1-3	medium-sized
CASSLTGPTEAFF	TGTGCCAGCAGCTTAACAGGGCCCACTGAAGCTTTCTTT	-	TRBV5-4	TRBJ1-1	few
CASRGGEIIEAFF	TGTGCCAGCAGGGGAGGCGAAATCATTGAAGCTTTCTTT	-	TRBV28	TRBJ1-1	-
CASTPGRTDTQYF	TGTGCCAGCACCCCCGGGCGCACAGATACGCAGTATTTT	-	TRBV12-3/TRBV12-4	TRBJ2-3	-
CASSNSGRSSYEQYF	TGTGCCAGCAGTAATAGCGGGAGGAGCTCCTACGAGCAGTACTTC	TRBD2	TRBV12-3/TRBV12-4	TRBJ2-7	few
CASSLPGNYGYTF	TGTGCCAGCAGCCTCCCGGGGAACTATGGCTACACCTTC	-	TRBV5-6	TRBJ1-2	few
CASSRPEQETQYF	TGTGCCAGCAGTCGACCTGAACAAGAGACCCAGTACTTC	-	TRBV6-5	TRBJ2-5	few
CASSIAQGESPLHF	TGTGCCAGTAGTATAGCACAGGGCGAATCACCCCTCCACTTT	-	TRBV19	TRBJ1-6	medium-sized
CASRTGDTEAFF	TGTGCCAGCAGGACTGGGGACACTGAAGCTTTCTTT	-	TRBV6-5	TRBJ1-1	few
CSAGAGVFHNEQFF	TGCAGTGCTGGAGCGGGGGTTTTCCACAATGAGCAGTTCTTC	TRBD2	TRBV20-1	TRBJ2-1	few
CASSVSTGNTGELFF	TGTGCCAGCAGTGTTTCTACAGGGAACACCGGGGAGCTGTTTTTT	-	TRBV2	TRBJ2-2	-
CASRRDSYTGELFF	TGTGCCAGCAGACGGGACAGTTATACCGGGGAGCTGTTTTTT	TRBD1	TRBV9	TRBJ2-2	-
CSARDRGSNQPQHF	TGCAGTGCTCGCGACAGGGGTAGCAATCAGCCCCAGCATTTT	TRBD1	TRBV20-1	TRBJ1-5	few
CASSLGGEYGYTF	TGTGCCAGCAGCTTAGGCGGGGAATATGGCTACACCTTC	-	TRBV7-2	TRBJ1-2	medium-sized
CASSRNAGYEQYF	TGTGCCAGCAGCCGAAATGCAGGGTACGAGCAGTACTTC	-	TRBV7-3	TRBJ2-7	few
CAISKGVTAGQPQHF	TGTGCCATCAGTAAGGGGGTGACGGCAGGCCAGCCCCAGCATTTT	-	TRBV10-3	TRBJ1-5	medium-sized
CASSRRTGGYEKLFF	TGTGCCAGTAGTCGTCGGACAGGGGGCTATGAAAAACTGTTTTTT	TRBD1	TRBV19	TRBJ1-4	medium-sized
CASSLDGGYYEQYF	TGTGCCAGCAGTTTAGATGGCGGGTACTACGAGCAGTACTTC	-	TRBV12-3/TRBV12-4	TRBJ2-7	few
CASSHGPSGSYNEQFF	TGTGCCAGCAGCCATGGCCCTAGCGGGAGTTACAATGAGCAGTTCTTC	TRBD2	TRBV7-9	TRBJ2-1	-
CASSSTLRGETNYGYTF	TGTGCCAGCAGCTCAACCCTCAGGGGAGAAACTAACTATGGCTACACCTTC	-	TRBV5-4	TRBJ1-2	medium-sized
CASGRLTIIGDTIYF	TGTGCCAGCGGACGCCTGACCATAATAGGGGACACCATATATTTT	-	TRBV28	TRBJ1-3	medium-sized
CASSLRTELNSPLHF	TGTGCCAGCAGTCTTCGGACGGAACTTAATTCACCCCTCCACTTT	-	TRBV27	TRBJ1-6	medium-sized
CASSYSGRGGTDTQYF	TGTGCCAGCAGTTACTCGGGCAGGGGAGGGACAGATACGCAGTATTTT	-	TRBV6-5	TRBJ2-3	medium-sized
CSASSAKDFSNYGYTF	TGCAGTGCTAGTTCGGCCAAGGATTTTAGTAACTATGGCTACACCTTC	-	TRBV20-1	TRBJ1-2	many
CASSLDRVSNQPQHF	TGTGCCAGCAGTTTAGACAGGGTAAGCAATCAGCCCCAGCATTTT	-	TRBV12-3/TRBV12-4	TRBJ1-5	few
CSASGRGYNEQFF	TGCAGTGCTAGCGGGAGAGGCTACAATGAGCAGTTCTTC	-	TRBV20-1	TRBJ2-1	-
CAWTTGTVDSEQYF	TGTGCCTGGACCACCGGGACAGTAGATTCCGAGCAGTACTTC	TRBD1	TRBV30	TRBJ2-7	few
CASSLGQGRTNEKLFF	TGTGCCAGCAGCTTAGGACAGGGGAGGACTAATGAAAAACTGTTTTTT	TRBD1	TRBV7-9	TRBJ1-4	many
CASSSPTYNEQFF	TGTGCCAGCAGCTCCCCAACCTACAATGAGCAGTTCTTC	-	TRBV28	TRBJ2-1	many
CASSFQGGTEAFF	TGTGCCAGCAGTTTTCAGGGAGGCACTGAAGCTTTCTTT	-	TRBV12-3/TRBV12-4	TRBJ1-1	few
CASSLRIWDRAAPLHF	TGTGCCAGCAGCTTGAGAATCTGGGACCGAGCCGCGCCCCTCCACTTT	-	TRBV5-5	TRBJ1-6	-
CASSSSLGQGNEKLFF	TGTGCCAGCAGTTCAAGCCTCGGACAGGGGAACGAAAAACTGTTTTTT	TRBD1	TRBV27	TRBJ1-4	-
CASSYSRGPSEKLFF	TGTGCCAGCAGTTACTCGAGGGGGCCGAGTGAAAAACTGTTTTTT	TRBD1	TRBV6-5	TRBJ1-4	medium-sized
CASSLVHSREAFF	TGTGCCAGCAGCTTAGTCCACAGTCGTGAAGCTTTCTTT	-	TRBV11-2	TRBJ1-1	few
CASSLRGGTDTQYF	TGTGCCAGCAGCTTAAGGGGGGGAACAGATACGCAGTATTTT	-	TRBV7-9	TRBJ2-3	-
CSARSRRSSGGGSSYNEQFF	TGCAGTGCTAGAAGTCGGAGAAGTAGCGGGGGGGGTAGCTCCTACAATGAGCAGTTCTTC	TRBD2	TRBV20-1	TRBJ2-1	-
CSARGANYGYTF	TGCAGTGCTAGAGGAGCTAACTATGGCTACACCTTC	-	TRBV20-1	TRBJ1-2	-
CATSDLGTSGRGNEQFF	TGTGCCACCAGTGATTTGGGAACTAGCGGGAGAGGTAATGAGCAGTTCTTC	TRBD2	TRBV24-1	TRBJ2-1	medium-sized
CASSYVRASGSGPPYNEQFF	TGTGCCAGCAGTTATGTCAGGGCTAGCGGGAGTGGTCCCCCCTACAATGAGCAGTTCTTC	TRBD2	TRBV6-2/TRBV6-3	TRBJ2-1	medium-sized
CASSPGTSSGVFTDTQYF	TGTGCCAGCAGCCCCGGGACTAGTAGTGGGGTTTTCACAGATACGCAGTATTTT	TRBD2	TRBV6-2/TRBV6-3	TRBJ2-3	few
CASSSWAGTGEREAKNIQYF	TGTGCCAGCAGCTCCTGGGCGGGCACAGGGGAGCGGGAGGCCAAAAACATTCAGTACTTC	-	TRBV9	TRBJ2-4	-
CSARGPVNQPQHF	TGCAGTGCTAGGGGGCCCGTCAATCAGCCCCAGCATTTT	-	TRBV20-1	TRBJ1-5	-
CSAPDGAETLYF	TGCAGTGCCCCGGACGGGGCCGAGACCCTGTACTTC	-	TRBV20-1	TRBJ2-5	-
CASSISGALYEQYF	TGTGCCAGCAGTATTAGCGGGGCCCTCTACGAGCAGTACTTC	TRBD2	TRBV6-5	TRBJ2-7	many
CASSAVSGNTIYF	TGTGCCAGCAGTGCGGTCTCTGGAAACACCATATATTTT	-	TRBV25-1	TRBJ1-3	-
CASSTSGYSPNYGYTF	TGTGCCAGCAGCACGAGCGGCTACAGTCCTAACTATGGCTACACCTTC	-	TRBV11-1	TRBJ1-2	medium-sized
CASSYSIWRDPSYEQYF	TGTGCCAGCAGTTACTCGATTTGGCGGGACCCATCCTACGAGCAGTACTTC	-	TRBV6-2/TRBV6-3	TRBJ2-7	-
CASKFYNEQFF	TGTGCCTCCAAGTTTTACAATGAGCAGTTCTTC	-	TRBV30	TRBJ2-1	-
CASSLWGTNTEAFF	TGTGCCAGCAGTTTATGGGGGACCAACACTGAAGCTTTCTTT	-	TRBV27	TRBJ1-1	-
CASSLGSLSNQPQHF	TGTGCCAGCAGCCTCGGAAGTTTGAGCAATCAGCCCCAGCATTTT	-	TRBV6-6	TRBJ1-5	medium-sized